Listed below are T cell receptor beta chains from one sample, sequenced in a study. Data came from immunoSEQ multiplex PCR; TCRdb stores just in-frame clones and leaves some out. The repertoire includes under 65,000 clones, more than 80% of them detected once, and about 10% sits in the top ten. Specimen: PBMCs. These receptors came from a man aged 40-49 years with rheumatoid arthritis. Each CDR3 is given with its conserved first and last residue. Each record gives: V gene, J gene, D gene, clone size, CDR3 protein, CDR3 DNA. The D gene is left open where the match is weak. Clone size is stated in some rows and not others, as once, few, many or a class when expanded.

TRBV5-4,TRBJ2-7,.,.,CASRSSASSYEQYF,TGTGCCAGCCGCTCCAGCGCGAGCTCCTACGAGCAGTACTTC
TRBV19,TRBJ1-5,.,.,CASNSQGLSNSNQPQHF,TGTGCCAGTAATTCCCAGGGACTAAGTAATAGCAATCAGCCCCAGCATTTT
TRBV5-4,TRBJ2-2,.,.,CASSPRTTRPGELFF,TGTGCCAGCAGCCCTCGGACTACGAGGCCCGGGGAGCTGTTTTTT
TRBV5-4,TRBJ2-1,.,.,CASSSTTTSSYNEQFF,TGTGCCAGCAGCTCGACGACAACCAGCTCCTACAATGAGCAGTTCTTC
TRBV27,TRBJ1-6,.,.,CASSLNPADSPLHF,TGTGCCAGCAGTTTAAATCCCGCGGATTCACCCCTCCACTTT
TRBV6-5,TRBJ1-5,TRBD1,.,CASSRDRINQPQHF,TGTGCCAGCAGTAGGGACAGGATTAATCAGCCCCAGCATTTT
TRBV10-3,TRBJ2-1,TRBD2,.,CAIKAERGGIYNEQFF,TGTGCCATCAAGGCAGAGCGGGGGGGCATCTACAATGAGCAGTTCTTC
TRBV4-1,TRBJ1-2,.,.,CASSQDPGIGYTF,TGCGCCAGCAGCCAAGATCCCGGAATCGGCTACACCTTC
TRBV29-1,TRBJ1-4,TRBD1,.,CSVADRGLPNEKLFF,TGCAGCGTCGCGGACAGGGGTTTGCCTAATGAAAAACTGTTTTTT
TRBV19,TRBJ1-5,TRBD1,.,CASSMSVRDRWGVGNQPQHF,TGTGCCAGTAGTATGAGTGTCCGGGACAGGTGGGGGGTTGGCAATCAGCCCCAGCATTTT
TRBV11-2,TRBJ2-5,TRBD1,.,CASSTAGTDFGETQYF,TGTGCCAGCAGCACAGCCGGGACAGATTTTGGAGAGACCCAGTACTTC
TRBV10-3,TRBJ2-5,TRBD2,.,CASAGAGETQYF,TGTGCCTCAGCGGGGGCGGGGGAGACCCAGTACTTC
TRBV5-4,TRBJ2-1,.,.,CASGKGHAGDEQFF,TGTGCCAGCGGTAAGGGACATGCGGGGGATGAGCAGTTCTTC
TRBV24-1,TRBJ1-5,.,.,CATSDHQRAQHF,TGTGCCACCAGTGACCACCAGAGAGCCCAGCATTTT
TRBV7-2,TRBJ2-1,TRBD1,.,CASSPGQEYNEQFF,TGTGCCAGCAGCCCGGGACAGGAGTACAATGAGCAGTTCTTC
TRBV10-3,TRBJ2-5,.,once,CAISESQLGETQYF,TGTGCCATCAGTGAGTCGCAGTTGGGAGAGACCCAGTACTTC
TRBV5-4,TRBJ1-2,.,.,CASSLVAGSGYTF,TGTGCCAGCAGCTTGGTTGCAGGGAGCGGCTACACCTTC
TRBV11-2,TRBJ1-1,.,.,CASSSDLGEAFF,TGTGCCAGCAGCTCCGACTTAGGGGAAGCTTTCTTT
TRBV5-1,TRBJ1-2,TRBD1,once,CASSLTSLTGMRGYTF,TGCGCCAGCAGCTTGACCTCTCTGACAGGGATGCGCGGCTACACCTTC
TRBV5-5,TRBJ2-7,TRBD1,.,CASSLSLPGQGTSYEQYF,TGTGCCAGCAGCTTGTCGCTTCCGGGACAGGGGACATCCTACGAGCAGTACTTC
TRBV7-9,TRBJ2-3,.,.,CASSARTDTQYF,TGTGCCAGCAGCGCCCGCACAGATACGCAGTATTTT
TRBV7-9,TRBJ1-1,.,.,CASSLDRQNTEAFF,TGTGCCAGCAGCTTAGACAGGCAGAACACTGAAGCTTTCTTT
TRBV2,TRBJ1-4,TRBD1,.,CASIQTGPTNEKLFF,TGTGCCAGCATTCAGACAGGGCCAACTAATGAAAAACTGTTTTTT
TRBV4-2,TRBJ1-2,.,.,CASSQGNYGYTF,TGTGCCAGCAGCCAAGGCAACTATGGCTACACCTTC
TRBV4-3,TRBJ2-4,TRBD2,.,CASSQGPGTSETKNIQYF,TGCGCCAGCAGCCAGGGCCCTGGGACTAGCGAAACCAAAAACATTCAGTACTTC
TRBV7-9,TRBJ2-5,.,.,CASSLVGLRGETQYF,TGTGCCAGCAGCTTAGTGGGTCTTCGGGGGGAGACCCAGTACTTC
TRBV9,TRBJ2-3,.,.,CASSGDTSTDTQYF,TGTGCCAGCAGCGGGGACACCAGCACAGATACGCAGTATTTT
TRBV15,TRBJ1-1,.,.,CATSRPPGGNSFTEAFF,TGTGCCACCAGCAGACCCCCCGGGGGAAATTCTTTCACTGAAGCTTTCTTT
TRBV5-6,TRBJ1-5,.,.,CASSLAAAVNQPQHF,TGTGCCAGCAGCTTGGCGGCTGCCGTAAATCAGCCCCAGCATTTT
TRBV30,TRBJ1-2,.,.,CAWSGPGYGYTF,TGTGCCTGGAGCGGCCCGGGATATGGCTACACCTTC
TRBV11-2,TRBJ2-7,.,once,CASTEREISYEQYF,TGTGCCAGCACCGAAAGGGAAATCTCCTACGAGCAGTACTTC
TRBV5-4,TRBJ2-3,TRBD2,.,CASSRGLAGVSRGTDTQYF,TGTGCCAGCAGCCGTGGACTAGCGGGAGTGAGTAGGGGCACAGATACGCAGTATTTT
TRBV20-1,TRBJ2-5,TRBD2,.,CSASLAGDPPGTQYF,TGCAGTGCTAGTCTAGCGGGAGACCCCCCAGGAACCCAGTACTTC
TRBV10-1,TRBJ1-1,TRBD1,.,CASSVDRDTEAFF,TGCGCCAGCAGCGTGGACAGGGACACTGAAGCTTTCTTT
TRBV27,TRBJ2-7,.,.,CASSPTGGSLNYEQYF,TGTGCCAGCAGTCCAACTGGAGGCAGCCTGAACTACGAGCAGTACTTC
TRBV19,TRBJ2-3,.,.,CASRIYSSTDTQYF,TGTGCCAGTAGAATCTATAGTAGCACAGATACGCAGTATTTT
TRBV11-2,TRBJ2-7,.,.,CASSFVLAASYEQYF,TGTGCCAGCAGCTTTGTATTGGCAGCCTCCTACGAGCAGTACTTC
TRBV15,TRBJ1-4,TRBD1,once,CATSRDGTGGEKLFF,TGTGCCACCAGCAGGGACGGGACAGGTGGTGAAAAACTGTTTTTT
TRBV5-3,TRBJ2-1,.,.,CARSLDSSYNEQFF,TGTGCCAGAAGCTTAGACTCCTCCTACAATGAGCAGTTCTTC
TRBV24-1,TRBJ2-7,TRBD1,.,CATSDSPGQGGLGEQYF,TGTGCCACCAGTGATTCTCCGGGACAGGGGGGATTAGGCGAGCAGTACTTC
TRBV11-2,TRBJ2-1,TRBD1,.,CATLQGVVPWAFNNEQFF,TGTGCCACCCTACAGGGGGTAGTACCGTGGGCATTCAACAATGAGCAGTTCTTC
TRBV5-1,TRBJ1-2,TRBD1,.,CASSGDSRGSGYTF,TGCGCCAGCAGCGGGGACAGCCGGGGATCTGGCTACACCTTC
TRBV13,TRBJ1-2,.,.,CASSLAGLTDYGYTF,TGTGCCAGCAGCTTGGCAGGGTTAACTGACTATGGCTACACCTTC
TRBV5-8,TRBJ2-7,TRBD1,few,CASSARTGGYEQYF,TGTGCCAGCAGCGCCCGGACAGGAGGCTACGAGCAGTACTTC
TRBV7-8,TRBJ1-2,TRBD1,.,CASSPGGQGGYGYTF,TGTGCCAGCAGCCCGGGGGGACAGGGAGGGTATGGCTACACCTTC